The 7 T cell receptor beta chains below were found in one sample sequenced in a study of cytomegalovirus exposure and HLA in healthy donors (dated 2017 in TCRdb). The library was generated by the immunoSEQ multiplex PCR assay. The multiplex PCR relied on a mix of 60 forward primers for TCR Vbeta segments and 13 reverse primers for TCR Jbeta segments. The table comes from immuneACCESS by way of TCRdb, which keeps in-frame sequences with V and J called. Part of the clones is missing from these tables; in studies checked, under half for an unresolved V gene and the rest for unknown reasons. A total of 150,000 to 200,000 clones appear in this sample, approximately 80% of them only once. The top ten clonotypes cover over 2% of the sample. Sequencing was carried out using PBMCs. All receptors derive from a man in his sixties in good health and CMV-seronegative.

The V gene is TRBV5-1, the J gene TRBJ2-7, with no clear D. The CDR3 covers 16 residues. V lost 2 bases to trimming and J lost 2 bases, with 17 bases between them. Germline CDR1 reads SGHRS; CDR2 reads YFSETQ. Here the CDR3 reads CASSFRLGSSAYEQYF. DNA for the CDR3: TGCGCCAGCAGCTTCCGCCTCGGGTCCTCAGCCTACGAGCAGTACTTC.

This chain joins TRBV18 and TRBJ2-6; D not resolved. The germline gives CDR1 KGHSH, CDR2 LQKENI. The CDR3 runs 15 residues. The V end was cut by 2 bases, the J end by 0 bases, with 5 bases between. CDR3 sequence reads: CASSPSVSGANVLTF. DNA for the CDR3: TGTGCCAGCTCACCAAGCGTCTCTGGGGCCAACGTCCTGACTTTC. Using reference TRBV18 and TRBJ2-6 for the parts outside the CDR3, the full variable domain is NAGVMQNPRHLVRRRGQEARLRCSPMKGHSHVYWYRQLPEEGLKFMVYLQKENIIDESGMPKERFSAEFPKEGPSILRIQQVVRGDSAAYFCASSPSVSGANVLTFGAGSRLTVL.

The V and J genes are TRBV5-5 and TRBJ1-1; TRBD1 agrees at 8 bases. CDR3 length: 14 residues. Germline values: CDR1 SGHKS, CDR2 YYEKEE (reference sequence). Trimming at V came to 5 bases and at J to 5 bases, leaving 8 bases not matched to a gene. Here the CDR3 reads CASSFTGGETEAFF. CDR3 nucleotide sequence: TGTGCCAGCAGTTTTACAGGGGGAGAAACTGAAGCTTTCTTT.

This chain joins TRBV11-2 and TRBJ1-1; D is unclear. V shed 5 bases and J shed 7 bases, with 17 bases lying between them. The germline gives CDR1 SGHAT, CDR2 FQNNGV. The CDR3 has 14 amino acids. The CDR3: CASSHLTSSLEAFF. Here the CDR3 DNA reads TGTGCCAGCAGCCACCTTACATCGTCTCTTGAAGCTTTCTTT.

The V and J genes are TRBV9 and TRBJ2-3; D unclear. There are 12 residues in the CDR3. V dropped 0 bases and J dropped 5 bases, with 4 bases sitting between them. The germline gives CDR1 SGDLS, CDR2 YYNGEE. The CDR3 here is CASSVGVDTQYF. The DNA of the CDR3 is TGTGCCAGCAGCGTAGGAGTAGATACGCAGTATTTT.

The chain carries TRBV10-1 and TRBJ1-2, with 7 nucleotides matching TRBD1. Germline loops: CDR1 WNHNN, CDR2 SYGVQD (reference sequence). The CDR3 contains 16 residues. V lost 6 bases, J lost 3 bases, and 13 bases stayed unmatched. The CDR3 DNA sequence: TGCGCCAGCAGCCCGGGGGTCAGGGGGACTCACTATGGCTACACCTTC. This sequence encodes CASSPGVRGTHYGYTF.

The sample holds a few counts of this clone. This chain connects TRBV15 to TRBJ2-1; the D gene is possibly TRBD2 (6 bases). The CDR3 is 14 residues long. Trimming stripped 5 bases from V and 5 bases from J, with 13 bases between. Germline CDR1 is LNHNV and CDR2 is YYDKDF (reference sequence). CDR3 loop: CATSGDSGHNEQFF. The CDR3 DNA is TGTGCCACCAGCGGTGATAGCGGCCACAATGAGCAGTTCTTC. Drawing the rest from reference TRBV15 and TRBJ2-1, the complete variable domain is DAMVIQNPRYQVTQFGKPVTLSCSQTLNHNVMYWYQQKSSQAPKLLFHYYDKDFNNEADTPDNFQSRRPNTSFCFLDIRSPGLGDTAMYLCATSGDSGHNEQFFGPGTRLTVL.